This is a list of T cell receptor beta chains from one sample in a study of CD8+CD57+ T cells in acquired aplastic anemia. MiXCR, applied by TCRdb to the reads, yields one record per CDR3 protein. The sample shows some 200,000 distinct CDR3 sequences, roughly 57% of them seen only once. Specimen: sorted CD4+, CD8+, or CD8+CD57+ T cells (not recorded which) from PBMCs. Receptors originate from a human donor in good health. The CDR3 runs from the conserved cysteine through the conserved F or W. The order of the fields is J gene, V gene, D gene, clone size, CDR3 DNA, CDR3 protein. The D gene is left open where the match is weak. The listing skips clone size in some rows; elsewhere it reads once, few, many or a size class.

J gene: TRBJ2-3
V gene: TRBV7-8
D gene: -
clone size: many
CDR3 DNA: TGTGCCAGCAGCCCTCTGGCGGGGAGCACAGATACGCAGTATTTT
CDR3 protein: CASSPLAGSTDTQYF

J gene: TRBJ1-2
V gene: TRBV10-3
D gene: -
clone size: -
CDR3 DNA: TGTGCCATCAGAAAAGACTACAACTATGGCTACACCTTC
CDR3 protein: CAIRKDYNYGYTF

J gene: TRBJ1-1
V gene: TRBV6-4
D gene: -
clone size: -
CDR3 DNA: TGTGCCAGCAGTGACTCTGGAGGTGTGGAAGCTTTCTTT
CDR3 protein: CASSDSGGVEAFF

J gene: TRBJ1-5
V gene: TRBV5-5
D gene: -
clone size: -
CDR3 DNA: TGTGCCAGCAGCTGGTCCTGGAGGCCAACACCCTCTCAGCCCCAGCATTTT
CDR3 protein: CASSWSWRPTPSQPQHF

J gene: TRBJ1-6
V gene: TRBV12-3/TRBV12-4
D gene: -
clone size: -
CDR3 DNA: TGTGCCAGCTCTTTTAAAAATGGGGGAGTCGGTTCACCCCTCCACTTT
CDR3 protein: CASSFKNGGVGSPLHF

J gene: TRBJ2-5
V gene: TRBV20-1
D gene: TRBD1
clone size: once
CDR3 DNA: TGCAGTGCTAGACCGACAGGGAAGGTGGAGACCCAGTACTTC
CDR3 protein: CSARPTGKVETQYF

J gene: TRBJ1-1
V gene: TRBV15
D gene: -
clone size: -
CDR3 DNA: TGCGCCACCAGCACCAAGTTGAACACTGAAGCTTTCTTT
CDR3 protein: CATSTKLNTEAFF

J gene: TRBJ1-4
V gene: TRBV5-1
D gene: -
clone size: -
CDR3 DNA: TGCGCCAGCAGCTTGGAGGGTAATGAAAAACTGTTTTTT
CDR3 protein: CASSLEGNEKLFF

J gene: TRBJ2-5
V gene: TRBV14
D gene: -
clone size: -
CDR3 DNA: TGTGCCAGCAGCTCTAATATCCAAGAGACCCAGTACTTC
CDR3 protein: CASSSNIQETQYF

J gene: TRBJ2-7
V gene: TRBV6-1
D gene: TRBD1
clone size: once
CDR3 DNA: TGTGCCAGCAGTGGACAGGGGGCGTTTTCCTACGAGCAGTACTTC
CDR3 protein: CASSGQGAFSYEQYF

J gene: TRBJ2-3
V gene: TRBV2
D gene: TRBD2
clone size: -
CDR3 DNA: TGTGCCAGCAAACGGGAGGGAGATACGCAGTATTTT
CDR3 protein: CASKREGDTQYF

J gene: TRBJ2-1
V gene: TRBV7-3
D gene: -
clone size: -
CDR3 DNA: TGTGCCAGCAGCCTAACGGCGGGCGGGACCTACGAGCAGTTCTTC
CDR3 protein: CASSLTAGGTYEQFF

J gene: TRBJ1-2
V gene: TRBV19
D gene: -
clone size: -
CDR3 DNA: TGTGCCAGTAAGTGGGGATCCTATGATGGCTACACCTTC
CDR3 protein: CASKWGSYDGYTF

J gene: TRBJ2-1
V gene: TRBV6-4
D gene: TRBD2
clone size: -
CDR3 DNA: TGTGCCAGCAGTGAAGCTAGCGGGGGCAATGAGCAGTTCTTC
CDR3 protein: CASSEASGGNEQFF

J gene: TRBJ2-7
V gene: TRBV24-1
D gene: -
clone size: -
CDR3 DNA: TGTGCCACCAGTGATTTGATGACCGAGCAGTACTTC
CDR3 protein: CATSDLMTEQYF

J gene: TRBJ1-1
V gene: TRBV6-1
D gene: -
clone size: many
CDR3 DNA: TGTGCCAGCAGGGGGGGGATAAGGGCTGAAGCTTTCTTT
CDR3 protein: CASRGGIRAEAFF

J gene: TRBJ2-3
V gene: TRBV20-1
D gene: TRBD1
clone size: -
CDR3 DNA: TGCAGTGCTAGCCTCCTACAGGGGGATACGCAGTATTTT
CDR3 protein: CSASLLQGDTQYF

J gene: TRBJ2-1
V gene: TRBV11-3
D gene: -
clone size: many
CDR3 DNA: TGTGCCAGCAGCTCCCTGGTAGGAGGGGGCAATGAGCAGTTCTTC
CDR3 protein: CASSSLVGGGNEQFF

J gene: TRBJ1-5
V gene: TRBV7-9
D gene: TRBD1
clone size: once
CDR3 DNA: TGTGCCAGCAGCTCGGGACAGGGTGTGAGCAATCAGCCCCAGCATTTT
CDR3 protein: CASSSGQGVSNQPQHF

J gene: TRBJ1-1
V gene: TRBV9
D gene: -
clone size: -
CDR3 DNA: TGTGCCAGCAGCGTAGGTGAGGTCGCTGAAGCTTTCTTT
CDR3 protein: CASSVGEVAEAFF

J gene: TRBJ2-7
V gene: TRBV19
D gene: -
clone size: -
CDR3 DNA: TGTGCCAGTAGCCTGTCGGACTCCCGCTCCTACGAGCAGTACTTC
CDR3 protein: CASSLSDSRSYEQYF

J gene: TRBJ2-7
V gene: TRBV15
D gene: -
clone size: -
CDR3 DNA: TGTGCCACCAGCAGAGATGGGCAGGGTAGGTCCTACGAGCAGTACTTC
CDR3 protein: CATSRDGQGRSYEQYF

J gene: TRBJ2-7
V gene: TRBV7-3
D gene: TRBD2
clone size: few
CDR3 DNA: TGTGCCAGCAGCTTAGGGGCGGGAGGGCCGTACGAGCAGTACTTC
CDR3 protein: CASSLGAGGPYEQYF

J gene: TRBJ2-1
V gene: TRBV29-1
D gene: TRBD2
clone size: -
CDR3 DNA: TGCAGCTTAACTACTAGCGGGAGTTACAATGAGCAGTTCTTC
CDR3 protein: CSLTTSGSYNEQFF

J gene: TRBJ1-2
V gene: TRBV11-1
D gene: -
clone size: -
CDR3 DNA: TGTGCCAGCAGTTCCCCTAGGACAGAAGCTAACTATGGCTACACCTTC
CDR3 protein: CASSSPRTEANYGYTF